A single sample is the source of the 30 T cell receptor beta chains below, sequenced in a study of T cell responses to AZD1222 COVID-19 vaccine. Assay: immunoSEQ multiplex PCR; the TCRdb copy retains only in-frame clones and omits some. The table has about 130,000 clones, about 88% seen once; the top ten hold approximately 9.4%. Here the sequenced sample was peripheral blood, taken 28 days after the second AZD1222 dose. Source of these receptors: an adult who received the AZD1222 COVID-19 vaccine.

The V and J genes are TRBV2 and TRBJ2-2; perhaps D is TRBD1 or TRBD2 (5 bases each). Germline V gene sequence: CDR1 SNHLY, CDR2 FYNNEI. Trimming removed 4 bases from V and 4 bases from J, with 28 bases in between. CDR3 length: 20 amino acids. CDR3 coding DNA: TGTGCCAGCAGTGGACAGCCGGGACCAAAGAAAAGTCGTGGCACCGGGGAGCTGTTTTTT. This translates into CASSGQPGPKKSRGTGELFF.

The V gene is TRBV2, the J gene TRBJ2-1; 7 bases line up with TRBD1. In germline, CDR1 is SNHLY, CDR2 FYNNEI. The CDR3 runs 13 residues. Unmatched junction bases numbered 5, after V lost 8 bases and J lost 4 bases. CDR3 nucleotide sequence: TGTGCCAGCGACCTGACAGGGTACAATGAGCAGTTCTTC. Translating gives CASDLTGYNEQFF.

The chain recombines TRBV5-6 with TRBJ2-1; a weak D match, TRBD2 (5 bases). Trimming removed 0 bases at V and 3 bases at J, with 10 bases between. Germline assignment: CDR1 SGHDT and CDR2 YYEEEE. There are 15 residues in the CDR3. The CDR3 loop is CASSLGLADYNEQFF. The CDR3 DNA reads TGTGCCAGCAGCTTGGGGCTAGCCGACTACAATGAGCAGTTCTTC.

The chain recombines TRBV12-3 or TRBV12-4 with TRBJ1-1; D call uncertain. CDR3 length equals 13 residues. The V end lost 6 bases, the J end lost 4 bases, and 12 bases lay between the germline ends. The CDR3 reads CASSLSAGTEAFF. In nucleotides, the CDR3 is TGTGCCAGCAGCCTCTCAGCGGGCACTGAAGCTTTCTTT.

The chain uses TRBV6-5 and TRBJ1-2, with no clear D. The length of the CDR3 is 15 residues. Trimming took 7 bases from V and 0 from J, leaving 15 bases between them. The V gene's germline CDR1 is MNHEY and CDR2 SVGAGI. CDR3 protein: CASITRTGSNYGYTF. Here the CDR3 DNA reads TGTGCCAGCATAACAAGGACGGGTTCTAACTATGGCTACACCTTC.

The genes are TRBV5-6 and TRBJ2-1; 12 nucleotides line up with TRBD2. The CDR3 runs 13 residues. With V trimmed by 2 bases and J by 15 bases, 6 bases remained unmatched. CDR1 and CDR2 from the germline V gene are SGHDT and YYEEEE. The CDR3 spells CASSFLAGGPRFF. The CDR3 DNA follows: TGTGCCAGCAGCTTTCTAGCGGGAGGGCCAAGGTTCTTC.

The chain couples TRBV6-5 to TRBJ2-1; 8 bases are a match to TRBD2. This CDR3 is 16 amino acids long. Germline V gives CDR1 MNHEY, CDR2 SVGAGI. V shed 0 bases, J shed 6 bases, and the junction held 7 bases outside the gene matches. Here the CDR3 DNA reads TGTGCCAGCAGTTACTCCGTAGCGGGAAGGGCCAATGAGCAGTTCTTC. Protein sequence: CASSYSVAGRANEQFF.

The genes are TRBV2 and TRBJ1-1; possibly TRBD1 for D (6 bases). Trimming stripped 8 bases from V and 6 bases from J, with 13 bases between. The CDR3 has 12 amino acids. Per germline, CDR1 SNHLY and CDR2 FYNNEI. CDR3: CASYTGSAEAFF. CDR3 bases: TGTGCCAGCTATACAGGGAGCGCTGAAGCTTTCTTT.

J is TRBJ1-5 and V is TRBV19; the D gene is possibly TRBD1 (5 bases). The CDR3 totals 16 residues. V lost 5 bases and J lost 9, with 23 bases in between. Germline values: CDR1 LNHDA, CDR2 SQIVND (reference sequence). The CDR3 reads CASSVGRDHGKRPQHF. The CDR3 DNA sequence: TGTGCCAGTAGTGTCGGGAGGGACCATGGTAAGCGGCCCCAGCATTTT.

The chain joins TRBV9 to TRBJ2-3; D perhaps matches TRBD2 (5 bases). Trimming pared 4 bases from V and 9 bases from J, leaving 15 bases between. CDR3 length equals 13 residues. Germline lookup yields CDR1 SGDLS and CDR2 YYNGEE. The CDR3 DNA is TGTGCCAGCAGCCGGGGAGAGCTGTCGACGCAGTATTTT. Its protein product is CASSRGELSTQYF.

The gene calls are TRBV29-1 and TRBJ1-3, with D hard to call. V lost 7 bases and J 0 bases, leaving 10 bases between the germline ends. CDR3 length: 13 amino acids. CDR1 SQVTM and CDR2 ANQGSEA come from the germline V gene. The CDR3, as DNA: TGCAGCGCTTCGATTAGCTCTGGAAACACCATATATTTT. This translates into CSASISSGNTIYF.

J is TRBJ2-7 and V is TRBV28; D ambiguous. Germline V lookup: CDR1 MDHEN, CDR2 SYDVKM. Trimming took off 3 bases at V and 11 bases at J, with 14 bases between the two ends. This CDR3 is built from 12 residues. The CDR3 nucleotides are TGTGCCAGCAGTTTCTTGCAGTCAGAAAAGTACTTC. As protein: CASSFLQSEKYF.

A single count supports this clone. The chain recombines TRBV3-1 (or the pseudogene TRBV3-2) with TRBJ2-5, with D possibly called TRBD1 or TRBD2 (7 bases each). With 1 base removed from V and 5 bases from J, the gap between germline ends came to 14 bases. Per germline, CDR1 LGHDT and CDR2 YNNKEL (reference sequence). The CDR3 has 15 amino acids. CDR3 residues: CASSQVRQGGETQYF. The CDR3 DNA sequence: TGTGCCAGCAGCCAAGTACGCCAGGGGGGGGAGACCCAGTACTTC.

This chain joins TRBV7-2 and TRBJ2-5; 7 bases fit TRBD1. This CDR3 region has 14 residues. V was clipped by 5 bases and J by 4 bases; unmatched bases: 7. Germline V gene sequence: CDR1 SGHTA, CDR2 FQGNSA. The CDR3 DNA reads TGTGCCAGCAGCCCCGGGACAGCGAGAGAGACCCAGTACTTC. Translated, it gives CASSPGTARETQYF.

CDR3 nucleotides: TGTGCCAGCAGCGTACTAGGTTACAATGAGCAGTTCTTC. It specifies CASSVLGYNEQFF. The chain recombines TRBV6-2 or TRBV6-3 with TRBJ2-1, with a tentative D call TRBD2 (5 bases). The CDR3 runs 13 residues. The germline V gene has CDR1 MNHEY and CDR2 SVGEGT. V was cut by 6 bases and J by 4 bases, with 10 bases left in between.

This clone was seen just once. This sequence joins TRBV6-1 and TRBJ2-1; TRBD2 aligns across 7 bases. Trimming took 2 bases from V and 2 from J; bases not matched to a gene: 3. The CDR3 length is 15 residues. In germline, CDR1 is MNHNS, CDR2 SASEGT. The CDR3 bases are TGTGCCAGCAGTGAACTGGCGGGGGCCTACAATGAGCAGTTCTTC. Amino acids: CASSELAGAYNEQFF.

This chain joins TRBV11-2 and TRBJ1-6; no reliable D call. The germline V gene has CDR1 SGHAT and CDR2 FQNNGV. V lost 0 bases, J lost 10 bases, and 13 bases lay in between. This CDR3 has 15 amino acids. The CDR3 coding sequence is TGTGCCAGCAGCTTAGAACCGGGAGGTCAATCACCCCTCCACTTT. This translates into CASSLEPGGQSPLHF.

This chain uses TRBV7-2 with TRBJ1-3, with 7 bases fitting TRBD1. CDR1 and CDR2 (germline): SGHTA, FQGNSA. This CDR3 has 15 residues. J was trimmed by 2 bases and V by 3 bases; bases with no gene match: 4. CDR3 DNA: TGTGCCAGCAGCTTTGAGACAGGGACTGGAAACACCATATATTTT. This translates into CASSFETGTGNTIYF.

The V call is TRBV5-1, the J call TRBJ1-2; 7 bases agree with TRBD1. The J segment lost 4 bases and the V segment lost 0 bases, leaving 6 bases of the junction unmatched. Per the germline V gene, CDR1 is SGHRS and CDR2 is YFSETQ. CDR3 length equals 15 residues. CDR3 residues: CASSLVQGDAYGYTF. As DNA, the CDR3 is TGCGCCAGCAGCTTGGTCCAGGGGGATGCCTATGGCTACACCTTC.

The V and J genes are TRBV29-1 and TRBJ2-1, with TRBD2 matching over 9 bases. CDR1 SQVTM and CDR2 ANQGSEA come from the germline V gene. The CDR3 is 13 residues long. The junction had 1 base not matched to a gene; V was cut back by 3 bases and J by 4 bases. CDR3 bases: TGCAGCGTTGAGACTAGCGGATACAATGAGCAGTTCTTC. Protein product: CSVETSGYNEQFF.

This clone was picked up one time. The chain joins TRBV15 to TRBJ1-1; 8 nucleotides line up with TRBD1. The V gene end was trimmed by 0 bases and the J gene end by 2 bases; junction bases not matched to a gene: 5. The CDR3 sequence is 16 residues long. From germline, CDR1 is LNHNV and CDR2 YYDKDF (reference sequence). CDR3 bases: TGTGCCACCAGCAGAGATAGAGGACAGGGTAACACTGAAGCTTTCTTT. Translating it yields CATSRDRGQGNTEAFF.

The chain is built from TRBV19 and TRBJ1-2; the match to TRBD1 covers 7 bases. Trimming at V came to 6 bases and at J to 2 bases, leaving 9 bases not matched to a gene. CDR1 and CDR2 from the germline V gene are LNHDA and SQIVND (reference sequence). The CDR3 has 15 residues. The CDR3 DNA follows: TGTGCCAGTAGGATTGGAGGACAGGAGAACTATGGCTACACCTTC. This codes for CASRIGGQENYGYTF.

V gene TRBV10-3 combines with J gene TRBJ1-1; D is ambiguous. The CDR3 runs to 14 residues. V lost 7 bases and J 1 base, leaving 13 bases between the germline ends. The germline V gene encodes CDR1 ENHRY and CDR2 SYGVKD. The CDR3, as DNA: TGTGCCATCACGGCAAACCCAGAGAACACTGAAGCTTTCTTT. Protein product: CAITANPENTEAFF.

This sequence joins TRBV6-5 and TRBJ2-7; 7 nucleotides align to TRBD2. The CDR3 length is 14 residues. Germline assignment: CDR1 MNHEY and CDR2 SVGAGI. The V segment lost 10 bases and the J segment 7 bases; nucleotides outside the gene matches: 16. The CDR3 region is CATTRAAGVSEQYF. For the CDR3, the DNA is TGTGCCACCACTCGTGCGGCGGGAGTTAGTGAGCAGTACTTC.

J is TRBJ1-1 and V is TRBV3-1 (or the pseudogene TRBV3-2); 9 bases match TRBD1. The CDR3 is made up of 14 amino acids. After removal of 7 bases from V and 0 bases from J, the junction contained 3 bases not matched to a gene. Germline CDR1 and CDR2: LGHDT and YNNKEL (reference sequence). The CDR3 bases are TGTGCCAGCACGACAGGGGGTATGAACACTGAAGCTTTCTTT. Protein sequence: CASTTGGMNTEAFF.

This clone has a single count. The chain is built from TRBV10-2 and TRBJ1-1, with D possibly TRBD1 on 5 matching bases. This CDR3 spans 14 amino acids. Germline lookup yields CDR1 WSHSY and CDR2 SAAADI. V was trimmed by 8 bases and J by 4 bases, leaving 17 bases between them. CDR3 DNA sequence: TGCGCCAGCTCCAACCAAGGGCAGGGCACTGAAGCTTTCTTT. It yields the protein CASSNQGQGTEAFF.

The chain carries TRBV12-5 and TRBJ1-3; D gene uncertain. CDR1 LGHNT and CDR2 FRNRAP come from the germline V gene. The V end was cut by 6 bases, the J end by 2 bases, with 11 bases between. The CDR3 has 14 residues. The CDR3 nucleotides are TGTGCTAGTGGCCCCCGGGGTACTGGAAACACCATATATTTT. Amino acid sequence: CASGPRGTGNTIYF.

CDR3 residues: CASSPGQGTEAFF. CDR3 coding DNA: TGTGCCAGCAGCCCGGGACAGGGCACTGAAGCTTTCTTT. The gene calls are TRBV4-2 and TRBJ1-1; 9 bases map to TRBD1. The ends lost 4 bases at V and 4 bases at J; junction bases unmatched: 1. Germline lookup yields CDR1 LGHNA and CDR2 YNFKEQ. This CDR3 contains 13 residues.

The chain has TRBV6-2 or TRBV6-3 and TRBJ1-1; D might be TRBD1 (5 bases). CDR1 and CDR2 from the germline V gene are MNHEY and SVGEGT. V shed 5 bases and J shed 3 bases, with 22 bases lying between them. This CDR3 region has 17 residues. CDR3 sequence: CASSHRGEVAGYTEAFF. The CDR3 DNA follows: TGTGCCAGCAGTCACCGGGGTGAAGTCGCAGGGTACACTGAAGCTTTCTTT.

CDR3 DNA sequence: TGTGCCAGCAGCCAGCCGGGACAGGGGGGTCGCAATGAGCAGTTCTTC. As protein: CASSQPGQGGRNEQFF. The rearrangement joins TRBV3-1 (or the pseudogene TRBV3-2) to TRBJ2-1, with 11 bases aligning to TRBD1. Looked up from germline, CDR1 is LGHDT and CDR2 is YNNKEL (reference sequence). The V and J ends lost 3 bases and 6 bases, in that order; junction bases with no gene match: 7. The CDR3 has 16 residues.